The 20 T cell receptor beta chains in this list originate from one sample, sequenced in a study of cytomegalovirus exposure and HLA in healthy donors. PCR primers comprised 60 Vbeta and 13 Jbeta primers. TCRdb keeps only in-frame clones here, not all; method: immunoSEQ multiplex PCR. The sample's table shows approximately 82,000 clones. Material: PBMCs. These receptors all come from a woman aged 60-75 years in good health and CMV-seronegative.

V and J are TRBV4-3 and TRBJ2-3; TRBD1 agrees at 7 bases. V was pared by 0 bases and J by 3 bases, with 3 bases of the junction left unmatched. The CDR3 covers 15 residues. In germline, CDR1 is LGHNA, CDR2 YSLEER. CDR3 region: CASSQDGRGTDTQYF. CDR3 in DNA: TGCGCCAGCAGCCAAGACGGCAGGGGGACAGATACGCAGTATTTT.

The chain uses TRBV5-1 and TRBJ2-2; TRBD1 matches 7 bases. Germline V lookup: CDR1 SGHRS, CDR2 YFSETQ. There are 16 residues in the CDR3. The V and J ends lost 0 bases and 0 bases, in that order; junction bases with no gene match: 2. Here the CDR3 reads CASSLGGQSNTGELFF. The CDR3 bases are TGCGCCAGCAGCTTGGGGGGACAGTCGAACACCGGGGAGCTGTTTTTT.

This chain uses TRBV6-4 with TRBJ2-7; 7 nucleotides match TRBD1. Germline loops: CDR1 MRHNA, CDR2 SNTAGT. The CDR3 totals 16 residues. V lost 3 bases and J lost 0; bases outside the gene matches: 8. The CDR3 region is CASSDPQGISSYEQYF. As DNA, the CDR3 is TGTGCCAGCAGTGATCCACAGGGGATTAGCTCCTACGAGCAGTACTTC.

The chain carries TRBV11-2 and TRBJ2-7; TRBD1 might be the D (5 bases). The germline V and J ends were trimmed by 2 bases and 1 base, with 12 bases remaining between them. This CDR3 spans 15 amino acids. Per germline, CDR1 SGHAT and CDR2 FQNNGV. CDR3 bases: TGTGCCAGCAGCTTATTCCATAGGGGTTCCTACGAGCAGTACTTC. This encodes CASSLFHRGSYEQYF. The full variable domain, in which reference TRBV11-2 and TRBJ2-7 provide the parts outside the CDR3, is EAGVAQSPRYKIIEKRQSVAFWCNPISGHATLYWYQQILGQGPKLLIQFQNNGVVDDSQLPKDRFSAERLKGVDSTLKIQPAKLEDSAVYLCASSLFHRGSYEQYFGPGTRLTVT.

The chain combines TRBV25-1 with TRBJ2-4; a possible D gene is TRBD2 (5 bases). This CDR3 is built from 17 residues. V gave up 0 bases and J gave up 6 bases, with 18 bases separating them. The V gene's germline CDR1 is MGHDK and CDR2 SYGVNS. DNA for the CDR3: TGTGCCAGCAGTGAATATCAGCCGGGAAGTATCAGAAACATTCAGTACTTC. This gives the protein CASSEYQPGSIRNIQYF.

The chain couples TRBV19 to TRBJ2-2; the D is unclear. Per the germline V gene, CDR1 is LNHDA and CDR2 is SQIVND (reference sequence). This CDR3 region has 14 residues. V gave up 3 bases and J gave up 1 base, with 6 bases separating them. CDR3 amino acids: CASSITVNTGELFF. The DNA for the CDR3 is TGTGCCAGTAGTATCACGGTGAACACCGGGGAGCTGTTTTTT.

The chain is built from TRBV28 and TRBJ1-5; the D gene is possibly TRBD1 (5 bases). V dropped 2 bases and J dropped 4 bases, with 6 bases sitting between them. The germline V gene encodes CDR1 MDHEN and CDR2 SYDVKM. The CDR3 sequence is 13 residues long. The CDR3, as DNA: TGTGCCAGCAGTTTAACAGGTAATCAGCCCCAGCATTTT. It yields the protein CASSLTGNQPQHF.

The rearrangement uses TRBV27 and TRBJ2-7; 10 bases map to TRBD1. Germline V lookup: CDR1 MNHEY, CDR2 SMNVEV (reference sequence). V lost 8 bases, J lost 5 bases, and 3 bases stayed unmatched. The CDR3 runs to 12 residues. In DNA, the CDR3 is TGTGCCAGCCGGGACAGGGGCGACGAGCAGTACTTC. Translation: CASRDRGDEQYF.

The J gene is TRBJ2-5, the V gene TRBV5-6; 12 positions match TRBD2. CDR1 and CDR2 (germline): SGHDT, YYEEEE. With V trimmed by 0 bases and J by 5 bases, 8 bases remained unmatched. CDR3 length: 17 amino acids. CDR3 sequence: CASSLVSSGRGRETQYF. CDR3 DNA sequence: TGTGCCAGCAGCTTGGTATCTAGCGGGAGGGGTAGGGAGACCCAGTACTTC.

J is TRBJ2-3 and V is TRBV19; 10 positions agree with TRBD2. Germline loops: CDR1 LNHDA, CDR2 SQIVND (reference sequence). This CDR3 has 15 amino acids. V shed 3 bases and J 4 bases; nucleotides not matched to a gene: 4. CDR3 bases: TGTGCCAGTAGTATTTCTAGCGGGGGAGCAGATACGCAGTATTTT. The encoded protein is CASSISSGGADTQYF.

CDR3 sequence (DNA): TGTGCCAGCAGCTTGGGACTAGCGGGACGGGAGCAGTTCTTC. This sequence encodes CASSLGLAGREQFF. The chain is built from TRBV5-8 and TRBJ2-1; 11 bases align to TRBD2. V lost 0 bases to trimming and J lost 10 bases; unmatched junction nucleotides: 3. The CDR3 has 14 amino acids. Germline lookup yields CDR1 SGHTS and CDR2 YDEGEE.

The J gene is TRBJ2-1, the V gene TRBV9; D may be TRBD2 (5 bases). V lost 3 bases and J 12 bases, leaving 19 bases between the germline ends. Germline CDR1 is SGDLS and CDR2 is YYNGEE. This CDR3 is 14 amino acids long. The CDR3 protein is CASSAQTTSVGQFF. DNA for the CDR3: TGTGCCAGCAGCGCCCAAACCACTAGTGTGGGGCAGTTCTTC.

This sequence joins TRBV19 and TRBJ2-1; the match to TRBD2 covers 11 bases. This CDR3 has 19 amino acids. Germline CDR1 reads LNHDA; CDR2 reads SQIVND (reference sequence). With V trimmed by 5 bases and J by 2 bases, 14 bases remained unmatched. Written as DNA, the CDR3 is TGTGCCAGTAGTGGGGCCCCCTTAGCGGGAGGGGGGCCCTACAATGAGCAGTTCTTC. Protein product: CASSGAPLAGGGPYNEQFF. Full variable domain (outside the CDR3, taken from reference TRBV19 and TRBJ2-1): DGGITQSPKYLFRKEGQNVTLSCEQNLNHDAMYWYRQDPGQGLRLIYYSQIVNDFQKGDIAEGYSVSREKKESFPLTVTSAQKNPTAFYLCASSGAPLAGGGPYNEQFFGPGTRLTVL.

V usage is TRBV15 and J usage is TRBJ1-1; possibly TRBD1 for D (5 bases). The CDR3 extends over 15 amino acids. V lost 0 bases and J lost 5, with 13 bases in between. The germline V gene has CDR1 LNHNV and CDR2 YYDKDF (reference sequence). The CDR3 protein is CATSRDRQGRTEAFF. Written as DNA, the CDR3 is TGTGCCACCAGCAGAGATCGGCAGGGTCGTACTGAAGCTTTCTTT.

DNA for the CDR3: TGTGCCAGCAGCCGGGGTCCGACTAATGAAAAACTGTTTTTT. This sequence encodes CASSRGPTNEKLFF. The chain recombines TRBV7-2 with TRBJ1-4; D not resolved. This CDR3 has 14 amino acids. Between the trimmed V and J ends, which lost 5 bases and 2 bases, there was a span of 9 bases. The V gene's germline CDR1 is SGHTA and CDR2 FQGNSA.

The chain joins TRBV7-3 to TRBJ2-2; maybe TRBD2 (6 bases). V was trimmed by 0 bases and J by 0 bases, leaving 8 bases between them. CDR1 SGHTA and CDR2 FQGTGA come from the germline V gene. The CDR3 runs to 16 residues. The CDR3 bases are TGTGCCAGCAGCTTAACTGGCGGGGCGAACACCGGGGAGCTGTTTTTT. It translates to CASSLTGGANTGELFF. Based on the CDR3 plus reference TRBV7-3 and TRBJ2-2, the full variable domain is GAGVSQTPSNKVTEKGKYVELRCDPISGHTALYWYRQSLGQGPEFLIYFQGTGAADDSGLPNDRFFAVRPEGSVSTLKIQRTERGDSAVYLCASSLTGGANTGELFFGEGSRLTVL.

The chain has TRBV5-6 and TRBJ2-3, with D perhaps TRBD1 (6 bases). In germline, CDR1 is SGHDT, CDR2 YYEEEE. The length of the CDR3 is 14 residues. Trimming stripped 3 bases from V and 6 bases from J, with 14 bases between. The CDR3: CASSSTGSPDTQYF. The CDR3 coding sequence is TGTGCCAGCAGCTCCACAGGGTCCCCGGATACGCAGTATTTT.

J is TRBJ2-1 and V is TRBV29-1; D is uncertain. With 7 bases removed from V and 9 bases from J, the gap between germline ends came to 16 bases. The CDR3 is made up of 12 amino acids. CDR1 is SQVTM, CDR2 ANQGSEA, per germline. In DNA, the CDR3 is TGCAGCGCACGAGGAATCTCGAGTGAGCAGTTCTTC. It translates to CSARGISSEQFF.

In nucleotides, the CDR3 is TGCGCCAGCAGCCAGGGGGACTTTTTGGACTCGCGGTATTTT. This gives the protein CASSQGDFLDSRYF. This chain uses TRBV5-1 with TRBJ2-3; a weak D match, TRBD1 (7 bases). CDR1 and CDR2 (germline): SGHRS, YFSETQ. V lost 4 bases, J lost 14 bases, and 23 bases lay in between. The CDR3 has 14 amino acids.

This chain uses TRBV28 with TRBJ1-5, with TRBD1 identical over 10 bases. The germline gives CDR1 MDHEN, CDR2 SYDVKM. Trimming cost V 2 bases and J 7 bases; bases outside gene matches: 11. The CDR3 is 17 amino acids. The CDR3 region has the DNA TGTGCCAGCAGTTTAACGATCGGGGTGGGACAGGGGCAGCCCCAGCATTTT. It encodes CASSLTIGVGQGQPQHF.